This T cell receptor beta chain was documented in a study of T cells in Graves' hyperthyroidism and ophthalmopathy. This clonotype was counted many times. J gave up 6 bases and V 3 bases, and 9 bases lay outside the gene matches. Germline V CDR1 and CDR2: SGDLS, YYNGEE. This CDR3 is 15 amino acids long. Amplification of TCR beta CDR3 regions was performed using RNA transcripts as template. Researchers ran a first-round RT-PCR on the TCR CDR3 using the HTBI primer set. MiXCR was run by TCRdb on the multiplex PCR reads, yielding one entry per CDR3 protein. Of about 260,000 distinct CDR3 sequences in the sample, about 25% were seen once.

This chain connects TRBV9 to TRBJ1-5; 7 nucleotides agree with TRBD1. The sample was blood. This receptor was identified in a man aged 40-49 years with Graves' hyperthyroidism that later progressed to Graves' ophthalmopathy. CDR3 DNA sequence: TGTGCCAGCAGCGCAGGGATGGGGGACAGTCAGCCCCAGCATTTT. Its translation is CASSAGMGDSQPQHF.